This T cell receptor (beta chain) comes out of a study of blood T cell repertoires in COVID-19. The CDR3 has 15 amino acids. The junction had 3 bases not matched to a gene; V was cut back by 1 base and J by 8 bases. CDR1 and CDR2 from the germline V gene are SGHVS and FQNEAQ. Only in-frame clones appear in the TCRdb table, and some are missing; sequencing was by immunoSEQ multiplex PCR. Of over 200,000 clones listed, over 75% are singletons. The chain joins TRBV7-8 to TRBJ2-1, with TRBD2 identical over 12 bases. This TCR derives from a man in his forties with active or convalescent COVID-19. The source material was peripheral blood. CDR3: CASSLGLAGVDEQFF. As DNA, the CDR3 is TGTGCCAGCAGCTTAGGACTAGCGGGGGTGGATGAGCAGTTCTTC.